The text below deals with one TCR beta chain. Its recognized antigen is unknown. No per-base quality is available; no much larger clone lies one base away. Trimming removed 3 bases from V and 1 base from J; the gene matches leave 2 bases unexplained. The CDR3 runs 14 residues from the cysteine to the phenylalanine. Only CDR3 DNA remains: 42 bases, in frame from the first base. The germline V gene yields SGDLS for CDR1 and YYNGEE for CDR2. Library generation was performed with the immunoSEQ multiplex PCR assay. Genomic DNA was extracted from sorted cells, and the TCR beta V, D and J regions were sequenced by Adaptive Biotechnologies' automated high-throughput method. CDR3 regions were amplified with a two-step, bias-controlled multiplex PCR. An Illumina instrument was used to sequence the amplified TCR beta libraries. Per the authors' processing: Demultiplexed reads were processed to reduce amplification and sequencing bias, and the IMGT database was used to assign CDR3 sequences to gene families. ImmunoSEQ software version 2.0 was used to analyze the repertoire data. Clonotype lists were filtered to remove out-of-frame sequences and sequences containing stop codons in the CDR3. Clonotypes with a frequency below 0.01% were excluded because such low-frequency clonotypes corresponded to less than one cell. To get richness, observed richness was divided by input cell number, while evenness came from dividing Shannon entropy by log observed richness. Simpson diversity and Morisita-Horn overlap indices were used to quantify repertoire diversity and similarity between time points. Clonotypes were categorized as dominant (>1%), sub-dominant (0.5-0.99%), low abundance (0.1-0.49%) or lowest abundance (<0.1%). A germline index was derived by subtracting total nucleotide additions from total CDR3 length and dividing the result by total CDR3 length. TCRdb carries this immuneACCESS record with in-frame sequences only. Its versions omit some clonotypes, under half of them owing to an unresolved V gene in the studies checked, with the rest unexplained. V, J and clone size are taken as reported in that table, and D and trimming were inferred from the DNA itself. The sample table lists just over 45,000 clones, 89% of them with a count of one. Clones ranked in the top ten supply roughly 0.7% of the sample.

The sample belongs to a study of memory CD8 T cells in hepatitis C reinfection (dated by TCRdb to 2016 to 2017). General notes on the study: Of the five donors, three spontaneously resolved two consecutive HCV infections, and two cleared a primary infection but developed chronic infection after reinfection. A case counted as HCV reinfection when an HCV RNA test came back positive after two negative tests taken at least 60 days apart. Late or post reinfection samples were obtained 12 to 24 weeks after detection of reinfection. The study tracked the TCR beta repertoire of virus-specific CD8 T cells longitudinally across an HCV reinfection episode in several donors. About five reinfection cases with stored pre-reinfection samples were identified between the late 2000s and the early 2010s. In the reinfection study, participants with a resolved prior HCV infection were followed up every 3 months. Summary of the overall study and its limitations: Because only a handful of donors were included, definitive conclusions about public clonotypes linked to secondary clearance were beyond the reach of the study.

The time point label here, explained by the study, means: late/post reinfection, 12 to 24 weeks after detection. Sorted cells were sequenced directly ex vivo, without in vitro expansion prior to TCR sequencing. The donors were people who inject drugs and were enrolled in Canada's Montreal Acute Hepatitis C Cohort Study (HEPCO). Total naive CD8 T cells, sorted as viable CD3+ CD8+ CD45RO-, came from a couple of donors at all three reinfection time points as controls. Before sorting, cryopreserved peripheral blood mononuclear cells were thawed and CD8 T cells were purified from those thawed cells. CD8 T cells were enriched by negative selection with the MACS CD8+ T cell Isolation Kit. Cell sorting was done on a BD FACSAria II sorter with FACSDiva software, and data were analyzed with FlowJo.

The V gene is TRBV9 and the J gene is TRBJ2-3; 7 bases in the middle match TRBD1. Sample: naive CD8+ T cells sorted from blood. The cell subset or site label on this specimen signifies: total naive CD8+CD45RO- T cells. The TCR comes from a man younger than 35 with hepatitis C virus infection. The CDR3 protein is CASSGTGGTDTQYF. The DNA sequence reads TGTGCCAGCAGCGGCACAGGGGGCACAGATACGCAGTATTTT.